This T cell receptor beta chain is drawn from a study of Ad26.COV2.S vaccination and SARS-CoV-2 variants. Study-level background: Intramuscularly, Ad26.COV2.S was given either once or twice, 56 days apart. The study's findings and limits: In TCR breadth and depth analyses, total T cell responses may have been underestimated. People given the vaccine had a wider spike-specific TCR breadth than placebo recipients did.

Assay: immunoSEQ multiplex PCR; the TCRdb copy retains only in-frame clones and omits some. The sample includes some 340,000 clones, around four fifths of them seen just once. Comments on this clone: Its target is not known.

The CDR3 totals 13 residues. V was shortened by 3 bases and J by 1 base, with 3 bases between the two germline ends. The germline V gene has CDR1 LNHDA and CDR2 SQIVND (reference sequence). The treatment is: over 15 received Ad26.COV2.S at low or high dose, single or two shots; roughly 5 received placebo; per-sample allocation not given. On day 63 after the first injection, vaccine and placebo recipients gave samples. Based in Boston, the donor was an adult of 18-55 years. The origin of this receptor is a person between 18 and 59 years old who received the Ad26.COV2.S COVID-19 vaccine or a placebo. The starting material was peripheral blood, obtained in a trial of Ad26.COV2.S vaccine versus placebo. This chain joins TRBV19 and TRBJ2-2; D gene uncertain. The CDR3 DNA is TGTGCCAGTAGTATGAGGAACACCGGGGAGCTGTTTTTT. Its protein product is CASSMRNTGELFF.